This T cell receptor beta chain comes out of a study of radiotherapy plus CTLA-4 blockade in lung cancer. Overall study context: Among all patients, more than 15% showed objective responses, while roughly 34% had disease control. Study results and limitations: The study found tumor-derived TCR clones expanded in blood after radiotherapy plus ipilimumab.

The assay was immunoSEQ multiplex PCR, and TCRdb's table has in-frame clones only and misses some. The sample shows around 82,000 clones, around 84% of them seen only once. With respect to this clone: Its antigen remains unidentified.

Trimming pared 0 bases from V and 9 bases from J, leaving 13 bases between. Germline CDR1 reads SGHDT; CDR2 reads YYEEEE. CDR3 length: 15 amino acids. Treatment of patients with chemo-refractory metastatic non-small-cell lung cancer consisted of focal radiation plus CTLA-4 blockade with ipilimumab. Sequenced here: peripheral blood, sampled from a patient treated with radiotherapy plus ipilimumab. The V and J genes are TRBV5-6 and TRBJ1-6; a weak D match, TRBD1 (6 bases). This TCR was recovered from a human donor with non-small cell lung cancer that progressed on radiotherapy plus ipilimumab. The chain's CDR3 is CASSLGGRGRSPLHF. DNA for the CDR3: TGTGCCAGCAGCTTGGGGGGGCGAGGGCGTTCACCCCTCCACTTT.